These T cell receptor beta chains were read from a single sample in a study of shared clonotypes between healthy human individuals. Libraries were prepared by immunoSEQ multiplex PCR; TCRdb keeps only in-frame clonotypes and omits some of them. The data hold about 490,000 clones, with around three quarters observed a single time. Sequences were obtained from PBMCs. These receptors were taken from a woman aged 35 to 49 in good health. Some clones in this sample may be carry-over from other donors' samples. CDR3s leave out the opening cysteine and the closing phenylalanine or tryptophan. The size field is filled for only some rows; it gives once, few, many or a size class.

clone_size v_call cdr3_aa
- TRBV18 ASSPFPQAGGGLNEQF
- TRBV19 ASSIESSPYEQY
- TRBV11-3 ASSEGRGKVPQETQY
few TRBV28 ASTLGGRLAGLNEQF
- TRBV28 ASSLGLAGQETQY
- TRBV10-3 AISDFWETQY
- TRBV7-3 ASSFRTGGRNEQF
- TRBV7-8 ASSLGIQGAQEQY
- TRBV27 ASSLWTANGELF
- TRBV4-3 ASSQEWGDYGYT
- TRBV5-1 ASSLTQGAQSHGYT
- TRBV2 ATTGTSPPKLQF
- TRBV7-3 ASRPILPGPNYSNQPQH
once TRBV6-1 AGGLAGNNEQF
- TRBV18 ASSRDYSSYNEQF
few TRBV30 AWSLKLGGYT
- TRBV4-3 ASSQDSQGRYGYT
few TRBV7-2 ASSLAGTSGIDTGELF
- TRBV10-3 AISESKGGSYEQY
- TRBV28 ASSSMTSGSGNEQF